This T cell receptor beta chain is drawn from a study of OX40 agonist ivuxolimab in advanced cancers. Notes on the study in general: More expanded clones were found, on average, in CD8+ than in CD4+ T cells. Nonresponders, in some cases, also had low normalized T-cell clonal expansion. The CD4+ and CD8+ T cells in the blood had expanded clonally by week 6 at 0.1 to 3.0 mg/kg.

With baseline, cycle 4 day 1, and cycle 7 day 1 as timepoints, blood was sampled. CDR3 length: 15 amino acids. Germline trimming cut 3 bases from V and 3 bases from J; bases unmatched to any gene: 5. Germline CDR1 and CDR2: PRHDT and FYEKMQ (reference sequence). As concerns this clone: Its specificity is not known.

Sequencing was performed with immunoSEQ multiplex PCR; in TCRdb, only in-frame clones are kept and a portion is missing. The table includes 81,000 or so clones, 85% to 95% detected once. This specimen was CD4+ or CD8+ T cells sorted from blood, taken in a trial of the OX40 agonist ivuxolimab. The chain couples TRBV13 to TRBJ2-5, with 9 bases that match TRBD1. The receptor's source is an adult with an advanced solid tumor such as melanoma, head and neck, liver or kidney cancer. The CDR3 reads CASSFVDRGKETQYF. The CDR3, as DNA: TGTGCCAGCAGCTTCGTGGACAGGGGAAAAGAGACCCAGTACTTC.